A selection of T cell receptor beta chains follows, all from one sample in a study of blood T cell repertoires in COVID-19. Sequenced by immunoSEQ multiplex PCR; TCRdb stores in-frame clones only, minus some. The table has approximately 170,000 clones, roughly 80% seen once. Sequencing was performed on peripheral blood. The origin of the receptors is a human donor with acute or convalescent COVID-19. The donor label of this sample is uncertain. Both conserved end residues are part of each CDR3. D genes are given only for firm matches. The listing skips clone size in some rows; elsewhere it reads once, few, many or a size class.

CASSQIGQAYYNSPLHF TGTGCCAGCAGCCAGATTGGACAGGCCTACTATAATTCACCCCTCCACTTT TRBV4-2 TRBD1 TRBJ1-6 many
CASSLDQGGEILYEQYF TGTGCCAGCAGCTTAGATCAGGGGGGCGAAATCCTCTACGAGCAGTACTTC TRBV11-2 NA TRBJ2-7 NA
CASSWGLAGAGEQFF TGTGCCAGCAGCTGGGGACTAGCGGGAGCGGGTGAGCAGTTCTTC TRBV11-1 TRBD2 TRBJ2-1 NA
CASSLMTNAFF TGTGCCAGCAGTTTAATGACAAACGCTTTCTTT TRBV28 NA TRBJ1-1 NA
CASSVGGGNTIYF TGTGCCAGCAGCGTAGGGGGAGGCAACACCATATATTTT TRBV9 NA TRBJ1-3 NA
CASSLAGASEEKLFF TGTGCCAGCAGCTTGGCGGGGGCCTCGGAGGAAAAACTGTTTTTT TRBV6-6 NA TRBJ1-4 NA
CASSFRSTNEKLFF TGTGCCAGCAGTTTTCGTTCAACTAATGAAAAACTGTTTTTT TRBV28 NA TRBJ1-4 NA
CSVEVDKPDTQYF TGCAGCGTTGAAGTCGACAAGCCAGATACGCAGTATTTT TRBV29-1 NA TRBJ2-3 NA
CASSPEGRTDSYEQYF TGCGCCAGCAGCCCCGAGGGGAGGACGGATTCCTACGAGCAGTACTTC TRBV4-1 NA TRBJ2-7 NA
CASREGLAAFTDTQYF TGTGCCAGCAGGGAAGGTCTAGCGGCGTTCACAGATACGCAGTATTTT TRBV25-1 TRBD2 TRBJ2-3 once
CAWRLALNRGSGELFF TGTGCCTGGAGGCTCGCGCTTAACAGGGGGTCCGGGGAGCTGTTTTTT TRBV30 TRBD1 TRBJ2-2 NA
CASSPPSTEAFF TGTGCCAGCAGCCCCCCGAGCACTGAAGCTTTCTTT TRBV9 NA TRBJ1-1 NA
CASSNDREYNSPLHF TGTGCCAGCAGTAACGACAGGGAATATAATTCACCCCTCCACTTT TRBV2 TRBD1 TRBJ1-6 NA
CASSKLRGGNTEAFF TGTGCCAGCAGTAAGCTTCGGGGAGGGAACACTGAAGCTTTCTTT TRBV25-1 NA TRBJ1-1 NA
CSVEGLGPGNEQFF TGCAGCGTTGAAGGGCTGGGTCCAGGCAATGAGCAGTTCTTC TRBV29-1 NA TRBJ2-1 NA
CASSTTGNSGNTIYF TGTGCCAGTAGTACGACAGGGAACTCTGGAAACACCATATATTTT TRBV19 TRBD1 TRBJ1-3 NA
CASSLLGPAYNEQFF TGTGCCAGCAGTTTACTGGGCCCCGCCTACAATGAGCAGTTCTTC TRBV27 NA TRBJ2-1 NA
CASSFHGGGRAFF TGTGCCAGCAGTTTTCATGGGGGGGGACGAGCTTTCTTT TRBV28 NA TRBJ1-1 NA
CASSSGTGVDGYTF TGTGCCAGCAGCTCAGGGACAGGGGTGGATGGCTACACCTTC TRBV7-3 TRBD1 TRBJ1-2 NA
CASSLQGRGNTIYF TGTGCCAGCAGCCTCCAGGGGAGAGGAAACACCATATATTTT TRBV3-1/TRBV3-2 NA TRBJ1-3 NA
CSAELNEQFF TGCAGTGCTGAGTTGAATGAGCAGTTCTTC TRBV20-1 NA TRBJ2-1 few
CASSTGTGYTGELFF TGTGCCAGCAGCACCGGGACAGGGTACACCGGGGAGCTGTTTTTT TRBV28 TRBD1 TRBJ2-2 NA
CASSVDILSYNEQFF TGTGCCAGCAGCGTAGATATTCTATCCTACAATGAGCAGTTCTTC TRBV9 NA TRBJ2-1 NA
CASSFSSGQGNQPQHF TGTGCCAGCAGCTTTTCTTCGGGGCAGGGGAATCAGCCCCAGCATTTT TRBV5-6 NA TRBJ1-5 once
CSVVQGGTRVTGELFF TGCAGCGTTGTACAGGGAGGGACTAGGGTCACCGGGGAGCTGTTTTTT TRBV29-1 TRBD2 TRBJ2-2 NA
CASSQGSPELGSPLHF TGTGCCAGCAGCCAAGGCTCTCCGGAGTTAGGTTCACCCCTCCACTTT TRBV14 NA TRBJ1-6 NA
CASRQGTAYGYTF TGCGCCAGCCGCCAAGGGACAGCGTATGGCTACACCTTC TRBV4-1 TRBD1 TRBJ1-2 once
CAWSVGASGQETQYF TGTGCCTGGAGTGTAGGGGCTAGCGGCCAAGAGACCCAGTACTTC TRBV30 TRBD2 TRBJ2-5 once
CASSPGTTQGETQYF TGTGCCAGCAGTCCCGGGACTACCCAGGGGGAGACCCAGTACTTC TRBV6-5 NA TRBJ2-5 NA
CASGRDSNYGYTF TGTGCTAGTGGTAGGGACAGTAACTATGGCTACACCTTC TRBV12-5 TRBD1 TRBJ1-2 NA
CASRQGSSQPQHF TGTGCCAGCAGACAGGGGTCGTCCCAGCCCCAGCATTTT TRBV2 TRBD1 TRBJ1-5 few
CASKAFGEGSWTEAFF TGTGCCAGCAAAGCCTTTGGGGAAGGGAGTTGGACTGAAGCTTTCTTT TRBV5-4 NA TRBJ1-1 NA
CASTPRGGLDNEQFF TGCGCCAGCACGCCGAGGGGGGGCCTGGACAATGAGCAGTTCTTC TRBV5-1 NA TRBJ2-1 NA
CASSPQTAKVNTIYF TGTGCCAGCAGTCCCCAGACAGCTAAAGTCAACACCATATATTTT TRBV27 NA TRBJ1-3 NA
CASSLGRPGLADNYEQYF TGTGCCAGCAGCTTGGGGCGTCCCGGACTAGCGGATAACTACGAGCAGTACTTC TRBV5-7 TRBD2 TRBJ2-7 NA
CASSQDLAYQPQHF TGTGCCAGCAGCCAAGATCTAGCGTATCAGCCCCAGCATTTT TRBV3-1/TRBV3-2 NA TRBJ1-5 NA
CASSLAGRGGNQPQHF TGTGCCAGCAGCTTAGCGGGCAGGGGTGGCAATCAGCCCCAGCATTTT TRBV7-2 NA TRBJ1-5 NA
CASSGRRGTSSSEQYF TGTGCCAGCAGCGGAAGGCGTGGGACTAGCTCTAGCGAGCAGTACTTC TRBV11-2 TRBD2 TRBJ2-7 NA
CASSFNRAGYTF TGTGCCAGCAGCTTTAACAGGGCTGGCTACACCTTC TRBV7-2 NA TRBJ1-2 NA
CASSPGTPDTDTQYF TGTGCCAGCAGCCCAGGGACACCCGACACAGATACGCAGTATTTT TRBV7-9 NA TRBJ2-3 NA
CASSQDQGRQAFF TGTGCCAGCAGCCAAGATCAGGGCAGACAAGCTTTCTTT TRBV3-1/TRBV3-2 NA TRBJ1-1 NA
CASSLPQTGASYEQYF TGCGCCAGCAGCTTGCCCCAGACAGGGGCGTCCTACGAGCAGTACTTC TRBV5-1 TRBD1 TRBJ2-7 NA
CASSTPPDYTYNEQFF TGTGCCAGCAGCACCCCGCCGGACTATACCTACAATGAGCAGTTCTTC TRBV21-1 NA TRBJ2-1 NA
CASSPGGRGPGETQYF TGTGCCAGCAGCCCCGGAGGGCGGGGCCCCGGAGAGACCCAGTACTTC TRBV11-3 NA TRBJ2-5 few
CASSPRASGVSYNEQFF TGTGCCAGCAGCCCCCGGGCTAGCGGGGTTTCCTACAATGAGCAGTTCTTC TRBV7-3 TRBD2 TRBJ2-1 NA
CASSPDPGGYEQYF TGTGCCAGCTCACCGGACCCCGGAGGATACGAGCAGTACTTC TRBV18 NA TRBJ2-7 NA
CASSPIAGGAFF TGTGCCAGCAGCCCGATTGCGGGTGGAGCTTTCTTT TRBV11-2 NA TRBJ1-1 NA